This entry lists 24 T cell receptor beta chains sequenced from one sample in a study of OX40 agonist ivuxolimab in advanced cancers. Some clones are missing from TCRdb's copy, which holds only in-frame ones; the method was immunoSEQ multiplex PCR. The top ten clones hold under 8.5% of a sample with under 55,000 clones, roughly nine tenths of them seen once. Source: CD4+ or CD8+ T cells sorted from blood, taken in a trial of the OX40 agonist ivuxolimab. The receptors here all came from an adult with an advanced solid tumor such as melanoma, head and neck, liver or kidney cancer.

V and J are TRBV6-6 and TRBJ1-2, with D hard to call. Germline V gives CDR1 MNHNY, CDR2 SVGAGI (reference sequence). Trimming took 0 bases from V and 4 from J, leaving 12 bases between them. This CDR3 spans 15 amino acids. This chain's CDR3 is CASSYSEGMPYGYTF. The CDR3 bases are TGTGCCAGCAGTTACTCCGAGGGAATGCCCTATGGCTACACCTTC.

This clone was detected only once. The V and J genes are TRBV10-1 and TRBJ2-2, with D possibly TRBD1 on 7 matching bases. CDR3 length: 12 amino acids. The V end lost 8 bases, the J end lost 6 bases, and 10 bases lay between the germline ends. The germline CDR1 and CDR2 sequences are WNHNN and SYGVQD (reference sequence). The CDR3 loop reads CASGGTAGELFF. The CDR3 DNA is TGCGCCAGCGGAGGGACAGCCGGGGAGCTGTTTTTT.

V usage is TRBV27 and J usage is TRBJ2-3; D unresolved. CDR1 and CDR2 from the germline V gene are MNHEY and SMNVEV (reference sequence). V lost 6 bases and J lost 5, with 15 bases in between. The CDR3 has 14 residues. Here the CDR3 reads CASRLRGLRDTQYF. The CDR3 DNA reads as TGTGCCAGCAGATTACGAGGATTGCGAGATACGCAGTATTTT.

The CDR3 nucleotides read TGTGCCAGCAGCTTGGTGGTCGGGGACGGGACTGAAGCTTTCTTT. This gives the protein CASSLVVGDGTEAFF. This chain connects TRBV5-4 to TRBJ1-1, with D maybe TRBD1 (5 bases). This CDR3 has 15 amino acids. Trimming took 0 bases from V and 5 from J, leaving 14 bases between them. Germline lookup yields CDR1 SGHNT and CDR2 YYREEE (reference sequence).

This rearrangement joins TRBV5-1 to TRBJ2-4; TRBD1 matches at 8 bases. This CDR3 region has 15 residues. Germline loops: CDR1 SGHRS, CDR2 YFSETQ. After removal of 4 bases from V and 6 bases from J, the junction contained 9 bases not matched to a gene. CDR3 loop: CASSPTDRVGNIQYF. The CDR3, as DNA: TGCGCCAGCAGCCCCACGGACAGGGTAGGAAACATTCAGTACTTC.

J is TRBJ2-2 and V is TRBV4-1; TRBD2 might be the D (6 bases). The V gene lost 1 base and the J gene lost 5 bases, with 8 bases spanning the gap. Germline lookup yields CDR1 MGHRA and CDR2 YSYEKL. CDR3 length: 14 amino acids. CDR3 region: CASSQVRGTGELFF. DNA for the CDR3: TGCGCCAGCAGCCAAGTGCGGGGTACCGGGGAGCTGTTTTTT.

This clone was seen a single time. J is TRBJ2-7 and V is TRBV6-6, with TRBD1 identical over 9 bases. Germline values: CDR1 MNHNY, CDR2 SVGAGI (reference sequence). The trim removed 6 bases at V and 5 bases at J, leaving 8 bases unmatched. The CDR3 contains 14 residues. The CDR3 DNA reads as TGTGCCAGCAGGTTGGACAGGGGACCGGACGAGCAGTACTTC. Translating gives CASRLDRGPDEQYF.

The chain links TRBV18 to TRBJ2-7; D is unresolved. CDR3 length: 15 amino acids. V lost 4 bases and J lost 0, with 13 bases in between. Looked up from germline, CDR1 is KGHSH and CDR2 is LQKENI. CDR3 loop: CASSLGTVSSYEQYF. The CDR3 bases are TGTGCCAGCTCACTCGGTACGGTAAGCTCCTACGAGCAGTACTTC.

This rearrangement joins TRBV5-1 to TRBJ1-5, with a possible D match to TRBD1 (6 bases). V lost 2 bases to trimming and J lost 2 bases, with 11 bases between them. Germline V CDR1 and CDR2: SGHRS, YFSETQ. The CDR3 is 15 amino acids. CDR3 region: CASSFSPGGNQPQHF. The CDR3 DNA follows: TGCGCCAGCAGCTTTAGTCCAGGGGGCAATCAGCCCCAGCATTTT. The whole variable domain, remainder taken from reference TRBV5-1 and TRBJ1-5, is KAGVTQTPRYLIKTRGQQVTLSCSPISGHRSVSWYQQTPGQGLQFLFEYFSETQRNKGNFPGRFSGRQFSNSRSEMNVSTLELGDSALYLCASSFSPGGNQPQHFGDGTRLSIL.

This chain joins TRBV7-8 and TRBJ1-1; 9 nucleotides line up with TRBD1. The V and J ends lost 5 bases and 4 bases, in that order; junction bases with no gene match: 11. The CDR3 totals 16 residues. CDR1 is SGHVS and CDR2 is FQNEAQ in the germline V gene. The chain's CDR3 is CASSPQGTGIGTEAFF. In nucleotides, the CDR3 is TGTGCCAGCAGCCCTCAGGGGACAGGGATTGGCACTGAAGCTTTCTTT.

This clone was observed once. The chain recombines TRBV2 with TRBJ1-1; D not resolved. V lost 8 bases and J lost 1, with 8 bases in between. Per germline, CDR1 SNHLY and CDR2 FYNNEI. The CDR3 runs to 12 residues. As DNA, the CDR3 is TGTGCCAGCCAGGCCCCGAACACTGAAGCTTTCTTT. Its translation: CASQAPNTEAFF.

The chain uses TRBV6-6 and TRBJ1-3; tentative D call: TRBD1 (5 bases). The CDR3 totals 16 residues. Germline values: CDR1 MNHNY, CDR2 SVGAGI (reference sequence). Between the trimmed V and J ends, which lost 6 bases and 2 bases, there was a span of 17 bases. CDR3 in DNA: TGTGCCAGCAGCCGGAGCCAGGGTAGCCCTGGAAACACCATATATTTT. This codes for CASSRSQGSPGNTIYF.

This chain links TRBV11-3 with TRBJ2-5; TRBD2 matches 10 bases. The V gene's germline CDR1 is SGHNT and CDR2 YENEEA. The V gene end was trimmed by 5 bases and the J gene end by 5 bases; junction bases not matched to a gene: 8. CDR3 length: 15 residues. The CDR3 region is CASSAGLAVGETQYF. CDR3 bases: TGTGCCAGCAGCGCCGGACTAGCGGTCGGGGAGACCCAGTACTTC.

This clone appeared a single time. The chain joins TRBV10-3 to TRBJ1-1, with unresolved D. V dropped 2 bases and J dropped 3 bases, with 7 bases sitting between them. CDR1 is ENHRY and CDR2 is SYGVKD in the germline V gene. This CDR3 has 13 amino acids. CDR3 sequence (DNA): TGTGCCATCAGTGAGGAAAGAGACACTGAAGCTTTCTTT. Translated, it gives CAISEERDTEAFF.

The rearrangement joins TRBV27 to TRBJ2-2, with 8 positions matching TRBD2. The length of the CDR3 is 16 residues. Germline values: CDR1 MNHEY, CDR2 SMNVEV (reference sequence). V dropped 10 bases and J dropped 1; count of bases not matched to a gene: 11. The CDR3 sequence is CATRMRGAVNTGELFF. As DNA, the CDR3 is TGTGCCACTCGGATGCGGGGGGCCGTGAACACCGGGGAGCTGTTTTTT.

This clone has only a few counts. The gene calls are TRBV5-4 and TRBJ1-2; TRBD1 might be the D (6 bases). CDR1 is SGHNT and CDR2 is YYREEE in the germline V gene (reference sequence). V lost 6 bases, J lost 8 bases, and 20 bases lay in between. The CDR3 consists of 14 residues. The CDR3 nucleotides read TGTGCCAGCACCCTGGAGGCAGGGGCGGGAGGCTACACCTTC. Amino acid sequence: CASTLEAGAGGYTF.

The chain links TRBV6-1 to TRBJ2-5; D tentatively fits TRBD1 or TRBD2 (5 bases each). V lost 2 bases, J lost 2 bases, and 9 bases lay in between. Germline V lookup: CDR1 MNHNS, CDR2 SASEGT. The CDR3 extends over 14 amino acids. The CDR3 nucleotides read TGTGCCAGCAGTGAATCCGGGGCGCAAGAGACCCAGTACTTC. This gives the protein CASSESGAQETQYF.

The chain carries TRBV19 and TRBJ1-2; TRBD1 is a possible D gene (5 bases). Germline CDR1 reads LNHDA; CDR2 reads SQIVND (reference sequence). This CDR3 has 13 residues. Between the trimmed V and J ends, which lost 4 bases and 4 bases, there was a span of 10 bases. The CDR3 here is CASSNPGPYGYTF. The CDR3 coding sequence is TGTGCCAGTAGTAATCCAGGGCCCTATGGCTACACCTTC.

The chain employs TRBV27 and TRBJ2-7; D uncertain. This CDR3 comprises 14 residues. Trimming took 2 bases from V and 3 from J, leaving 11 bases between them. CDR1 is MNHEY, CDR2 SMNVEV, per germline (reference sequence). CDR3 bases: TGTGCCAGCAGTTTACGCTCCCAGCACTACGAGCAGTACTTC. This encodes CASSLRSQHYEQYF.

This clone is a singleton in its sample. V usage is TRBV5-4 and J usage is TRBJ2-7; 7 positions agree with TRBD2. V lost 3 bases and J lost 5; bases outside the gene matches: 14. Germline lookup yields CDR1 SGHNT and CDR2 YYREEE (reference sequence). The CDR3 is 16 residues long. The CDR3 DNA sequence: TGTGCCAGCAGCTGGGGAGGGCGCCTTGGAACCCACGAGCAGTACTTC. Translation: CASSWGGRLGTHEQYF. Complete variable domain (other parts from reference TRBV5-4 and TRBJ2-7): ETGVTQSPTHLIKTRGQQVTLRCSSQSGHNTVSWYQQALGQGPQFIFQYYREEENGRGNFPPRFSGLQFPNYSSELNVNALELDDSALYLCASSWGGRLGTHEQYFGPGTRLTVT.

The chain joins TRBV6-5 to TRBJ1-1; D gene unclear. The CDR3 sequence is 12 residues long. Germline V lookup: CDR1 MNHEY, CDR2 SVGAGI. V lost 5 bases and J 5 bases, leaving 9 bases between the germline ends. This CDR3 reads CASSLRWTEAFF. The CDR3 bases are TGTGCCAGCAGTCTCAGATGGACTGAAGCTTTCTTT.

In this sample, this clone is hyperexpanded. J is TRBJ1-1 and V is TRBV7-9, with a possible D match to TRBD1 (5 bases). V lost 1 base and J 1 base, leaving 10 bases between the germline ends. This CDR3 comprises 15 residues. Germline V gives CDR1 SEHNR, CDR2 FQNEAQ (reference sequence). CDR3 sequence: CASSLGGTENTEAFF. The CDR3 DNA sequence: TGTGCCAGCAGCTTAGGCGGGACGGAGAACACTGAAGCTTTCTTT.

In this sample, this clone turned up once. This chain uses TRBV6-5 with TRBJ2-7; weak D call: TRBD1 (6 bases). The germline CDR1 and CDR2 sequences are MNHEY and SVGAGI. Between the trimmed V and J ends, which lost 6 bases and 1 base, there was a span of 13 bases. The CDR3 runs 14 residues. This CDR3 is CASSHREGSYEQYF. In DNA form, the CDR3 reads TGTGCCAGCAGCCACAGGGAAGGGTCCTACGAGCAGTACTTC.

The J gene is TRBJ1-2, the V gene TRBV6-1; 8 bases fit TRBD1. Germline values: CDR1 MNHNS, CDR2 SASEGT. The CDR3 loop spans 15 amino acids. The trim removed 5 bases at V and 2 bases at J, leaving 7 bases unmatched. The CDR3 DNA follows: TGTGCCAGCAGTATAGGACAGGGAGGCAACTATGGCTACACCTTC. It yields the protein CASSIGQGGNYGYTF.